Sequencing of this T cell receptor (beta chain) was carried out in a study of blood T cell repertoires in COVID-19. Looking at the study overall: Italy, Spain and the United States were the sources of the convalescent and acute COVID-19 samples. PBMCs, B-cell-depleted T cells, or T cells provided the cDNA or gDNA that made up the material.

Under the authors' procedure: Researchers report that nucleated cell counts were estimated from reference gene primer amplification. Produced via immunoSEQ multiplex PCR; TCRdb's table is partial and in-frame only. The V and J calls and clone size come from that table; D and trimming were worked out from the DNA. The profile shows 300,000 to 400,000 clones, more than 75% of them singletons. CDR3 length: 16 amino acids. CDR1 is MNHEY, CDR2 SMNVEV, per germline (reference sequence). With 6 bases removed from V and 2 bases from J, the gap between germline ends came to 17 bases. In this sample, this clone turned up once.

This clonotype was sampled from a woman aged 18 to 35 who had recovered from COVID-19. Sequencing was carried out using peripheral blood. The chain employs TRBV27 and TRBJ2-1, with no clear D. The CDR3 sequence: CASSSTVVGAYNEQFF. As DNA, the CDR3 is TGTGCCAGCAGCTCGACCGTGGTCGGAGCCTACAATGAGCAGTTCTTC.